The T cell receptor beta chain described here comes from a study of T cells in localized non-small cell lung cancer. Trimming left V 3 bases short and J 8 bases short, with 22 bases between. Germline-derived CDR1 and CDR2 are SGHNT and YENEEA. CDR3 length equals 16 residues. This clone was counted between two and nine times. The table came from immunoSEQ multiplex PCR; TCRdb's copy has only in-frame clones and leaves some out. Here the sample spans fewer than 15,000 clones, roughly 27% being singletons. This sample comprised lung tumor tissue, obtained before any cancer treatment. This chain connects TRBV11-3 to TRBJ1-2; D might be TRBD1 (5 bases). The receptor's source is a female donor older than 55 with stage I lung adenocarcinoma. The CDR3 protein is CASSFQPQGEREGYTF. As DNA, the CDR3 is TGTGCCAGCAGCTTCCAACCCCAGGGAGAAAGAGAGGGCTACACCTTC.